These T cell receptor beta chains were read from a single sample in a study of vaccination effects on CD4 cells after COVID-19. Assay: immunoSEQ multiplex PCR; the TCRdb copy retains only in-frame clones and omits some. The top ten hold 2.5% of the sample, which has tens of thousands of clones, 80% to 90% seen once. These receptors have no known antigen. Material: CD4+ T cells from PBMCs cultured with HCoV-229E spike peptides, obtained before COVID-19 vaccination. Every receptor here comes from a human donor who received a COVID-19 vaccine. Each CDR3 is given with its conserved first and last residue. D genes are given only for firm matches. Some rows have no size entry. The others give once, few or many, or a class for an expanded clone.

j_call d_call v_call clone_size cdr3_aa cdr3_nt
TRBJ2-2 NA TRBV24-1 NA CATELNTGELFF TGTGCCACCGAGTTGAACACCGGGGAGCTGTTTTTT
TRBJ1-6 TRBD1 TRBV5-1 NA CASSVGQDYNSPLHF TGCGCCAGCAGCGTAGGACAGGACTATAATTCACCCCTCCACTTT
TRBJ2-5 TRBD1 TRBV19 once CASSPRTGGKKTQYF TGTGCCAGTAGTCCAAGGACAGGGGGCAAGAAGACCCAGTACTTC
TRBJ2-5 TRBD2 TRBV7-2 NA CASSLLFRRGGDGTQYF TGTGCCAGCAGCTTATTATTCCGGCGGGGGGGGGACGGGACCCAGTACTTC
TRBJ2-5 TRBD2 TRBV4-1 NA CASSQGFRGVGTQYF TGCGCCAGCAGCCAAGGGTTCCGGGGGGTGGGGACCCAGTACTTC
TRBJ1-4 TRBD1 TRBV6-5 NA CASRMGQGSEKLFF TGTGCCAGCAGGATGGGACAGGGAAGTGAAAAACTGTTTTTT
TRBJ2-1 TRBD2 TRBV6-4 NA CASSDSVSGGYNEQFF TGTGCCAGCAGTGACTCGGTCAGCGGGGGTTACAATGAGCAGTTCTTC
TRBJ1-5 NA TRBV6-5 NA CASSYSPPYSNQPQHF TGTGCCAGCAGTTACTCACCCCCTTATAGCAATCAGCCCCAGCATTTT
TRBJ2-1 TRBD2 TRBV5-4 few CASSPSGTYNEQFF TGTGCCAGCAGCCCGAGCGGGACCTACAATGAGCAGTTCTTC
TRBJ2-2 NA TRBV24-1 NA CATSDGGYANTGELFF TGTGCCACCAGTGATGGTGGATACGCGAACACCGGGGAGCTGTTTTTT
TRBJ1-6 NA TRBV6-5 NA CASSYSESSYNSPLHF TGTGCCAGCAGTTACTCGGAGAGCTCCTATAATTCACCCCTCCACTTT
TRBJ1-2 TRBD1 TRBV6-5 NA CASSYRQGYGYTF TGTGCCAGCAGTTACCGACAGGGCTATGGCTACACCTTC
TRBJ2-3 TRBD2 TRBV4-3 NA CASSQDISGTSGTDTQYF TGCGCCAGCAGCCAAGACATCTCCGGGACTAGCGGGACAGATACGCAGTATTTT
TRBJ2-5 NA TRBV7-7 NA CASGRSGLGTQYF TGTGCCAGCGGCAGATCGGGGTTAGGGACCCAGTACTTC
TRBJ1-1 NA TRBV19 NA CASSMTYNTEAFF TGTGCCAGTAGTATGACATACAACACTGAAGCTTTCTTT
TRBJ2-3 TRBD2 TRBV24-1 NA CATSSSGGAADTQYF TGTGCCACCAGTTCTAGCGGGGGAGCTGCAGATACGCAGTATTTT
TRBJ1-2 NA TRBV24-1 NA CATSVSGQNYGYTF TGTGCCACCAGTGTATCAGGACAGAACTATGGCTACACCTTC
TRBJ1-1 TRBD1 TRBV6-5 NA CASSPRTGGSTEAFF TGTGCCAGCAGTCCCAGGACAGGGGGTAGCACTGAAGCTTTCTTT
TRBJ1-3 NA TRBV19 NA CASSIESGGSGNTIYF TGTGCCAGTAGTATAGAGTCCGGGGGATCTGGAAACACCATATATTTT
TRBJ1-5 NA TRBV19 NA CASSIMGAGNQPQHF TGTGCCAGTAGTATAATGGGGGCTGGCAATCAGCCCCAGCATTTT
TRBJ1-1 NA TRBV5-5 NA CASSFEPRQTEAFF TGTGCCAGCAGCTTCGAACCTAGGCAGACTGAAGCTTTCTTT
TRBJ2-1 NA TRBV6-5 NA CASSTTYNEQFF TGTGCCAGCAGTACTACCTACAATGAGCAGTTCTTC
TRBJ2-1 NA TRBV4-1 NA CASSQSRLSAPNSPFF TGCGCCAGCAGCCAGTCTCGTTTATCTGCCCCTAATTCCCCGTTCTTC
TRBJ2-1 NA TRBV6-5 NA CASIDLYNEQFF TGTGCCAGCATAGACCTTTACAATGAGCAGTTCTTC
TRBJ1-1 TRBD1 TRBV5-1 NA CASSFTGTANTEAFF TGCGCCAGCAGCTTTACCGGGACAGCAAACACTGAAGCTTTCTTT
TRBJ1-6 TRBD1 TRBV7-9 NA CASSRGQGGNSPLHF TGTGCCAGCAGCCGGGGACAGGGAGGTAATTCACCCCTCCACTTT
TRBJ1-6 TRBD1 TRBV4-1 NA CASSQGVDRVAPLHF TGCGCCAGCAGCCAAGGTGTGGACAGGGTCGCACCCCTCCACTTT
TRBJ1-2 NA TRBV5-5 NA CATSRGMDYGYTF TGTGCCACTTCGCGGGGGATGGACTATGGCTACACCTTC
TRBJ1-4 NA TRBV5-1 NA CASSSEVAEKLFF TGCGCCAGCAGCTCAGAGGTAGCTGAAAAACTGTTTTTT
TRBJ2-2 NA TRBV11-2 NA CASSSNTGQGGTGELFF TGTGCCAGCAGCTCTAACACGGGCCAGGGCGGCACCGGGGAGCTGTTTTTT
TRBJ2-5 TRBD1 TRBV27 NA CASSRDRGETQYF TGTGCCAGCAGTAGGGACAGGGGTGAGACCCAGTACTTC
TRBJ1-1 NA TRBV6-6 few CASRGGRMNTEAFF TGTGCCAGCAGGGGCGGACGGATGAACACTGAAGCTTTCTTT
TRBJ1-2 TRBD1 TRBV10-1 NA CASSSGQAGNYGYTF TGCGCCAGCAGCAGTGGACAGGCCGGTAACTATGGCTACACCTTC
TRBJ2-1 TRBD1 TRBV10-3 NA CAIKPGQGSSEQFF TGTGCCATCAAGCCGGGACAGGGGTCTTCCGAGCAGTTCTTC
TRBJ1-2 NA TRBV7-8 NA CASSLLADYGYTF TGTGCCAGCAGCTTACTGGCCGACTATGGCTACACCTTC
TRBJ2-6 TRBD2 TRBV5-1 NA CASSLGPSGGAGANVLTF TGCGCCAGCAGCTTGGGTCCTAGCGGGGGGGCTGGGGCCAACGTCCTGACTTTC
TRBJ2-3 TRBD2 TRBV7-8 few CASSSVAGGLPDTQYF TGTGCCAGCAGCTCGGTAGCGGGGGGCCTCCCAGATACGCAGTATTTT
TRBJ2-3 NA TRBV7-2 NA CASSLGSGTSYTQYF TGTGCCAGCAGCTTAGGGTCGGGAACCTCTTATACGCAGTATTTT
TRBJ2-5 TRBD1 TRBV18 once CASSIQTGGRETQYF TGTGCCAGCTCAATTCAGACAGGGGGCAGAGAGACCCAGTACTTC
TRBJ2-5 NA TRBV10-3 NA CAISESEGPGKRGETQYF TGTGCCATCAGTGAGTCGGAGGGCCCGGGGAAACGGGGAGAGACCCAGTACTTC
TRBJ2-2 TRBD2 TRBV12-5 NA CASGPLAGNTGELFF TGTGCTAGTGGTCCACTAGCGGGTAACACCGGGGAGCTGTTTTTT
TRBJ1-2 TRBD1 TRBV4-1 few CASSSTGESYGYTF TGCGCCAGCAGCTCTACAGGGGAGAGCTATGGCTACACCTTC
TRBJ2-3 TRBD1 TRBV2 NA CASRARDRGTDTQYF TGTGCCAGCAGGGCCCGGGACAGGGGGACAGATACGCAGTATTTT
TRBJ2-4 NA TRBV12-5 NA CASGLSGAKNIQYF TGTGCTAGTGGTCTTTCGGGAGCCAAAAACATTCAGTACTTC
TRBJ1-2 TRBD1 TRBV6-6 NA CASSYGTGQGYGYTF TGTGCCAGCAGTTACGGGACAGGGCAGGGCTATGGCTACACCTTC
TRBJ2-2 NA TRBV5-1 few CASSGQRRGNTGELFF TGCGCCAGCAGCGGACAGAGGCGAGGGAACACCGGGGAGCTGTTTTTT
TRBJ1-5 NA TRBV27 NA CASSLSIGQPNQPQHF TGTGCCAGCAGTTTATCCATCGGACAGCCAAATCAGCCCCAGCATTTT
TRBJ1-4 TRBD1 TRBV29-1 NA CSVLTGGSEKLFF TGCAGCGTTTTGACAGGGGGCAGTGAAAAACTGTTTTTT
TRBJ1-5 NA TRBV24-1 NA CATSVGAYQPQHF TGTGCCACCAGTGTCGGGGCATATCAGCCCCAGCATTTT
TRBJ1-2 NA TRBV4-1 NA CASSQQGIDYGYTF TGCGCCAGCAGCCAACAGGGGATCGACTATGGCTACACCTTC
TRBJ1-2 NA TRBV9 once CASRRDYGYTF TGTGCCAGCAGAAGAGACTATGGCTACACCTTC
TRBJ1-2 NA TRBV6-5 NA CASSYGTGYTF TGTGCCAGCAGCTACGGGACGGGCTACACCTTC
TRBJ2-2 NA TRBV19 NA CASSDRPLTGELFF TGTGCCAGTAGCGACAGGCCTCTCACCGGGGAGCTGTTTTTT